This is a list of T cell receptor beta chains from one sample in a study of preoperative IRX-2 immunotherapy in early breast cancer. Generated by immunoSEQ multiplex PCR, the TCRdb table keeps only in-frame clones and is missing some. The sample contains 40,000 to 50,000 clones, approximately 75% of which appear only once. The specimen comprised tumor tissue, sampled after IRX-2 immunotherapy. The receptors were sampled from a human donor with breast cancer. Both conserved end residues are part of each CDR3. Fields, in order: D gene, J gene, CDR3 length, clone size, V gene, CDR3 protein, CDR3 DNA. A D gene is named only where the DNA matches it firmly. Some rows mark clone size as missing; the rest say once, few, many or name a class of expanded clone.

TRBD1,TRBJ2-7,16,NA,TRBV28,CASSLYRTGERNEQYF,TGTGCCAGCAGTTTATACCGGACAGGGGAGAGAAACGAGCAGTACTTC
NA,TRBJ2-5,15,NA,TRBV11-1,CASSPTRLAHETQYF,TGTGCCAGCAGCCCAACGCGTCTAGCGCACGAGACCCAGTACTTC
NA,TRBJ1-2,16,NA,TRBV11-1,CASSQGGVRGGYGYTF,TGTGCCAGCAGCCAAGGTGGGGTCAGGGGAGGCTATGGCTACACCTTC
NA,TRBJ2-1,17,NA,TRBV1,CASSQGEREGRRGEQFF,TGCGCCAGCAGCCAAGGGGAGCGGGAGGGCCGTCGGGGAGAGCAGTTCTTC
NA,TRBJ1-1,12,NA,TRBV30,CAWSRDNTEAFF,TGTGCCTGGAGTAGGGATAACACTGAAGCTTTCTTT
NA,TRBJ2-3,14,NA,TRBV7-8,CASSLRGGRDTQYF,TGTGCCAGCAGTTTGAGAGGGGGGCGAGATACGCAGTATTTT
NA,TRBJ2-7,14,NA,TRBV19,CASSIVQGTYEQYF,TGTGCCAGTAGTATAGTACAGGGAACCTACGAGCAGTACTTC
NA,TRBJ2-5,16,NA,TRBV19,CASSIAPDITQETQYF,TGTGCCAGTAGTATAGCCCCTGACATAACCCAAGAGACCCAGTACTTC
NA,TRBJ1-1,15,few,TRBV6-8,CASSYSTRGNTEAFF,TGTGCCAGCAGTTACTCGACCAGGGGGAACACTGAAGCTTTCTTT
NA,TRBJ2-1,17,few,TRBV6-8,CASSDTTGGYSYNEQFF,TGTGCCAGCAGTGATACAACCGGGGGTTACTCCTACAATGAGCAGTTCTTC
TRBD1,TRBJ2-3,15,NA,TRBV5-1,CASSSRGRGTDTQYF,TGCGCCAGCAGCTCCAGGGGGCGCGGGACAGATACGCAGTATTTT
NA,TRBJ2-3,20,NA,TRBV5-1,CASSYPKNRGSGSSTDTQYF,TGCGCCAGCAGCTACCCCAAGAACAGGGGGAGCGGGAGTAGCACAGATACGCAGTATTTT
NA,TRBJ1-5,14,NA,TRBV6-1,CASSEARLGQPQHF,TGTGCCAGCAGTGAAGCTCGGCTAGGTCAGCCCCAGCATTTT
NA,TRBJ1-2,14,NA,TRBV6-1,CASSEAVALYGYTF,TGTGCCAGCAGTGAAGCGGTGGCGCTCTATGGCTACACCTTC
TRBD1,TRBJ1-5,14,NA,TRBV30,CAWSQRAGGQPQHF,TGTGCCTGGAGCCAAAGGGCAGGGGGTCAGCCCCAGCATTTT
NA,TRBJ1-3,16,few,TRBV5-1,CASSPTQGLSGNTIYF,TGCGCCAGCAGCCCAACACAGGGTCTCTCTGGAAACACCATATATTTT
NA,TRBJ1-2,17,once,TRBV7-6,CASSLSTGWGGSDGYTF,TGTGCCAGCAGCTTAAGTACAGGATGGGGGGGATCCGATGGCTACACCTTC
NA,TRBJ2-5,14,NA,TRBV18,CASSPMSGQETQYF,TGTGCCAGTAGCCCAATGAGCGGCCAAGAGACCCAGTACTTC
NA,TRBJ2-1,13,NA,TRBV19,CASSRDFGHEQFF,TGTGCCAGTAGTAGGGACTTCGGCCATGAGCAGTTCTTC
NA,TRBJ2-6,17,NA,TRBV7-1,CASSTRAGGFGANVLTF,TGTGCCAGCAGCACAAGAGCAGGAGGGTTCGGGGCCAACGTCCTGACTTTC
NA,TRBJ2-6,12,NA,TRBV6-8,CATFSGANVLTF,TGTGCCACGTTCTCTGGGGCCAACGTCCTGACTTTC
NA,TRBJ1-6,14,few,TRBV6-8,CASLKVGFNSPLHF,TGTGCCAGCTTAAAAGTGGGGTTTAATTCACCCCTCCACTTT
TRBD1,TRBJ1-1,13,few,TRBV18,CASSDRGRFEAFF,TGTGCCAGCTCCGACAGGGGGCGATTTGAAGCTTTCTTT
TRBD2,TRBJ2-2,15,NA,TRBV19,CASSIWTSGTGELFF,TGTGCCAGTAGTATATGGACTAGCGGCACCGGGGAGCTGTTTTTT
NA,TRBJ1-1,11,NA,TRBV14,CASGRGTEAFF,TGTGCCAGCGGGCGGGGGACTGAAGCTTTCTTT
NA,TRBJ1-2,13,few,TRBV10-2,CASRDRDNYGYTF,TGCGCCAGCAGAGACCGGGACAACTATGGCTACACCTTC
NA,TRBJ1-4,14,NA,TRBV28,CASSTGGANEKLFF,TGTGCCAGCAGTACCGGGGGTGCTAATGAAAAACTGTTTTTT
NA,TRBJ1-5,14,NA,TRBV19,CASSPSALDQPQHF,TGTGCCAGTAGTCCATCCGCGTTGGATCAGCCCCAGCATTTT
NA,TRBJ2-4,13,NA,TRBV7-1,CASSSLSVNIQYF,TGTGCCAGCAGCTCCCTTAGCGTGAACATTCAGTACTTC
NA,TRBJ1-4,15,NA,TRBV11-3,CASSLFGATNEKLFF,TGTGCCAGCAGCTTATTCGGTGCAACTAATGAAAAACTGTTTTTT
NA,TRBJ2-3,14,NA,TRBV19,CASSSPGTSDTQYF,TGTGCCAGTAGCTCCCCCGGGACTTCAGATACGCAGTATTTT
TRBD1,TRBJ1-5,13,few,TRBV29-1,CSVAGTGIQPQHF,TGCAGCGTTGCCGGGACAGGGATTCAGCCCCAGCATTTT
NA,TRBJ1-6,14,NA,TRBV15,CATSGSSYNSPLHF,TGTGCCACCAGTGGGAGCTCCTATAATTCACCCCTCCACTTT
TRBD1,TRBJ1-2,13,NA,TRBV10-1,CASSPTTGSGYTF,TGCGCCAGCAGTCCCACGACAGGGTCTGGCTACACCTTC
NA,TRBJ2-3,13,NA,TRBV6-8,CASSAPGADTQYF,TGTGCCAGCAGTGCGCCAGGGGCAGATACGCAGTATTTT